Listed below are T cell receptor beta chains from one sample, sequenced in a study of cytomegalovirus exposure and HLA in healthy donors. This table comes from immunoSEQ multiplex PCR, and its TCRdb copy is limited to in-frame clones, with some not included. The sample yields about 94,000 clones, around 66% seen once. The sample comprised PBMCs. The receptor source for this set is a man younger than 40 in good health and CMV-seronegative. The CDR3 runs from the conserved cysteine through the conserved F or W. Each record gives: V gene, J gene, clone size, D gene, CDR3 protein, CDR3 DNA. The D gene is left open where the match is weak. Size is omitted from some rows. Given values are once, few, many or a class for expanded clones.

>TRBV25-1|TRBJ2-7|.|.
CASSAPGALEQYF
TGTGCCAGCAGTGCTCCAGGGGCTCTCGAGCAGTACTTC
>TRBV19|TRBJ2-3|.|.
CASRRGERSTDTQYF
TGTGCCAGTAGACGGGGAGAGCGGAGCACAGATACGCAGTATTTT
>TRBV10-1|TRBJ2-3|.|TRBD1
CASSGDRALKTDTQYF
TGCGCCAGCAGTGGGGACAGGGCCTTAAAGACAGATACGCAGTATTTT
>TRBV7-2|TRBJ1-6|few|TRBD1
CASSSDRADSPLHF
TGTGCCAGCAGCTCGGACAGGGCGGATTCACCCCTCCACTTT
>TRBV27|TRBJ2-5|.|TRBD2
CASSQSSGGETQYF
TGTGCCAGCAGCCAAAGTAGCGGGGGGGAGACCCAGTACTTC
>TRBV6-5|TRBJ1-1|.|.
CASSYVAANTEAFF
TGTGCCAGCAGTTACGTAGCAGCGAACACTGAAGCTTTCTTT
>TRBV6-5|TRBJ2-7|once|TRBD1
CASRAGTGSYEQYF
TGTGCCAGCAGGGCCGGGACAGGATCCTACGAGCAGTACTTC
>TRBV5-4|TRBJ2-5|.|TRBD2
CASSLGGRTETQYF
TGTGCCAGCAGCTTGGGCGGGAGGACGGAGACCCAGTACTTC
>TRBV10-3|TRBJ2-7|.|TRBD1
CAISEYLTGANHEQYF
TGTGCCATCAGTGAGTATCTCACAGGGGCTAACCACGAGCAGTACTTC
>TRBV13|TRBJ2-7|.|.
CASSPYREKGYEQYF
TGTGCCAGCAGCCCATACCGGGAAAAAGGCTACGAGCAGTACTTC
>TRBV4-3|TRBJ1-2|few|TRBD1
CASSPRSRGLDNYGYTF
TGCGCCAGCAGTCCAAGATCCAGGGGGCTCGATAACTATGGCTACACCTTC
>TRBV7-2|TRBJ2-2|.|.
CASSLPLSGELFF
TGTGCCAGCAGCTTACCGCTATCCGGGGAGCTGTTTTTT
>TRBV7-3|TRBJ2-3|.|.
CASSSVAAGSQYF
TGTGCCAGCAGCTCCGTAGCAGCGGGTTCGCAGTATTTT
>TRBV11-2|TRBJ2-5|few|TRBD1
CASSFTGTAYQETQYF
TGTGCCAGCAGCTTCACCGGGACAGCTTACCAAGAGACCCAGTACTTC
>TRBV5-5|TRBJ1-2|few|.
CASGLGGNYGYTF
TGTGCCAGCGGCTTGGGGGGCAACTATGGCTACACCTTC
>TRBV19|TRBJ2-2|once|.
CASGGSASGGGELFF
TGTGCCAGTGGGGGGAGTGCCTCTGGGGGCGGGGAGCTGTTTTTT
>TRBV10-1|TRBJ1-6|once|.
CASSVGVFSPLHF
TGCGCCAGCAGTGTCGGGGTTTTCTCACCCCTCCACTTT
>TRBV7-9|TRBJ2-1|.|TRBD2
CSSSLAGTTLF
TGTTCCAGCAGCCTAGCGGGCACCACCCTCTTC
>TRBV19|TRBJ1-4|.|.
CASKGGVGAISVNEKLFF
TGTGCCAGTAAAGGAGGGGTCGGAGCTATCTCGGTTAATGAAAAACTGTTTTTT
>TRBV5-6|TRBJ2-5|.|TRBD2
CASSPLAGGQETQYF
TGTGCCAGCAGCCCTCTAGCGGGAGGGCAAGAGACCCAGTACTTC
>TRBV6-6|TRBJ1-4|few|.
CASSYPAGLQREKLFF
TGTGCCAGCAGTTACCCCGCGGGCCTCCAGCGTGAAAAACTGTTTTTT
>TRBV19|TRBJ1-2|.|.
CASSIDLDGDGYTF
TGTGCCAGTAGTATAGATCTGGACGGGGATGGCTACACCTTC
>TRBV11-2|TRBJ2-7|.|TRBD2
CASSLRPPGGAGVNYEQYF
TGTGCCAGCAGCTTACGCCCACCTGGGGGAGCGGGAGTAAACTACGAGCAGTACTTC
>TRBV6-6|TRBJ1-1|.|TRBD1
CASRPENRGRTFF
TGTGCCAGCAGACCTGAAAACAGGGGGCGAACTTTCTTT
>TRBV5-1|TRBJ1-1|.|TRBD1
CASSRTGNFDTEAFF
TGCGCCAGCAGCCGGACAGGGAATTTTGACACTGAAGCTTTCTTT
>TRBV5-4|TRBJ2-2|.|TRBD2
CASRGAGEAGELFF
TGTGCCAGCAGGGGAGCGGGAGAGGCCGGGGAGCTGTTTTTT
>TRBV27|TRBJ2-2|.|TRBD1
CASSSDRGRTGELFF
TGTGCCAGCAGTTCGGACAGGGGGCGTACCGGGGAGCTGTTTTTT
>TRBV19|TRBJ2-2|.|.
CASSSRLPRNTGELFF
TGTGCCAGTAGTTCCCGACTACCCCGGAACACCGGGGAGCTGTTTTTT
>TRBV7-2|TRBJ1-2|.|TRBD1
CASSPGQVAPTF
TGTGCCAGCAGCCCGGGACAGGTGGCCCCTACCTTC
>TRBV5-6|TRBJ1-4|.|.
CASSHNTGRVGNEKLFF
TGTGCCAGCAGCCACAATACAGGGAGGGTGGGTAATGAAAAACTGTTTTTT
>TRBV27|TRBJ2-7|.|.
CASSTDSSYEQYF
TGTGCCAGCAGTACGGACAGTTCCTACGAGCAGTACTTC